This T cell receptor beta chain appears in the sequencing data of a study of shared clonotypes between healthy human individuals. Here immunoSEQ multiplex PCR was the method, and the copy in TCRdb shows in-frame clones only, minus some. The sample includes roughly 640,000 clones, roughly 70% of them seen just once. Sequences were obtained from memory CD4+ T cells sorted from blood. Indicated subset: CD45RA-negative fraction. This clonotype was sampled from a woman aged 30 to 39 in good health.

The CDR3 is CASSLVTSGSHEQFF. In nucleotides, the CDR3 is TGTGCCAGCAGCTTAGTGACTAGCGGGAGCCATGAGCAGTTCTTC. This chain links TRBV11-2 with TRBJ2-1, with 12 bases fitting TRBD2. The trim removed 1 base at V and 8 bases at J, leaving 3 bases unmatched. Germline V gives CDR1 SGHAT, CDR2 FQNNGV. The CDR3 has 15 residues.